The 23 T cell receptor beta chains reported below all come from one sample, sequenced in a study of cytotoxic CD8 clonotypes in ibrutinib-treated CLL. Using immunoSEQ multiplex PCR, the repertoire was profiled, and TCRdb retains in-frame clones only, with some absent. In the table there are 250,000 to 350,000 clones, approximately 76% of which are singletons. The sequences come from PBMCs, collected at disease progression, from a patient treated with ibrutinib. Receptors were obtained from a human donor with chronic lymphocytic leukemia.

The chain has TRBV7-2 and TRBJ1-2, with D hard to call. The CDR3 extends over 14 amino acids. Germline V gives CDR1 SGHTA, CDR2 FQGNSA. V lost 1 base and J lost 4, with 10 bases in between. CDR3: CASSLERTFYGYTF. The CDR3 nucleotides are TGTGCCAGCAGCTTAGAACGGACCTTCTATGGCTACACCTTC.

CDR3 loop: CASSIAHRTGISYEQYF. The DNA for the CDR3 is TGTGCCAGTAGTATAGCCCACAGGACGGGGATCTCCTACGAGCAGTACTTC. The V and J genes are TRBV19 and TRBJ2-7, with D perhaps TRBD1 or TRBD2 (5 bases each). The V gene lost 1 base and the J gene lost 0 bases, with 16 bases spanning the gap. The germline gives CDR1 LNHDA, CDR2 SQIVND (reference sequence). The CDR3 loop spans 17 amino acids. The full variable domain, with the rest looked up from reference TRBV19 and TRBJ2-7, is DGGITQSPKYLFRKEGQNVTLSCEQNLNHDAMYWYRQDPGQGLRLIYYSQIVNDFQKGDIAEGYSVSREKKESFPLTVTSAQKNPTAFYLCASSIAHRTGISYEQYFGPGTRLTVT.

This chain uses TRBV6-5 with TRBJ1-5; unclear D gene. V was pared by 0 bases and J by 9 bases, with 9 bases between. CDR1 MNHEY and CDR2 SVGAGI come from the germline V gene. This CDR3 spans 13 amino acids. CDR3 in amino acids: CASSYSDKTPQHF. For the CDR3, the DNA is TGTGCCAGCAGTTACTCTGACAAGACGCCCCAGCATTTT.

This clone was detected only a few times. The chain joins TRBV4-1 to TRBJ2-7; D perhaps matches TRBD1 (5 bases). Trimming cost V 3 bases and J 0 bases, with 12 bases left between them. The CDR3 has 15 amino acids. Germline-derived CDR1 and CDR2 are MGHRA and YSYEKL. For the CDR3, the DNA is TGCGCCAGCAGCCACACGAAAGACAGCTCCTACGAGCAGTACTTC. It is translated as CASSHTKDSSYEQYF.

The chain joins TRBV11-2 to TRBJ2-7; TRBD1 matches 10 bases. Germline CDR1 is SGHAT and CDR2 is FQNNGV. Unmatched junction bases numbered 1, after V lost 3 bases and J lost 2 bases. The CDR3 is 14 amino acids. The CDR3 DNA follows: TGTGCCAGCAGCTTGGGGACAGGGGCCTACGAGCAGTACTTC. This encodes CASSLGTGAYEQYF. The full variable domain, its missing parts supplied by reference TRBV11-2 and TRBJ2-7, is EAGVAQSPRYKIIEKRQSVAFWCNPISGHATLYWYQQILGQGPKLLIQFQNNGVVDDSQLPKDRFSAERLKGVDSTLKIQPAKLEDSAVYLCASSLGTGAYEQYFGPGTRLTVT.

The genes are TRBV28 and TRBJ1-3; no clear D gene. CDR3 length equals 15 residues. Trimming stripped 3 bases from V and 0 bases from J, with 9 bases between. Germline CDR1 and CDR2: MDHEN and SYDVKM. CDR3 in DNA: TGTGCCAGCAGTTTCGGACCTGGCTCTGGAAACACCATATATTTT. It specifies CASSFGPGSGNTIYF.

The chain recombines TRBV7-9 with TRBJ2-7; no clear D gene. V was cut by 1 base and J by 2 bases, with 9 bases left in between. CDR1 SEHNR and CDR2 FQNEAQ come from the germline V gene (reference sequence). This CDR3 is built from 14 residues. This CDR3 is CASSLDAGTYEQYF. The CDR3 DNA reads TGTGCCAGCAGCTTAGATGCAGGAACCTACGAGCAGTACTTC. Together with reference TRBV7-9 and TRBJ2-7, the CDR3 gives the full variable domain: DTGVSQNPRHKITKRGQNVTFRCDPISEHNRLYWYRQTLGQGPEFLTYFQNEAQLEKSRLLSDRFSAERPKGSFSTLEIQRTEQGDSAMYLCASSLDAGTYEQYFGPGTRLTVT.

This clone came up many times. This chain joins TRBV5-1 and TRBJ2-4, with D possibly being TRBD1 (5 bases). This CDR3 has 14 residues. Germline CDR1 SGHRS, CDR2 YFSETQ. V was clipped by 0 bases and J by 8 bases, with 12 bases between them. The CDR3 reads CASSLGQPKDIQYF. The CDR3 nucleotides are TGCGCCAGCAGCTTGGGACAGCCTAAGGACATTCAGTACTTC. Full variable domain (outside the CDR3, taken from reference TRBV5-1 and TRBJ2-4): KAGVTQTPRYLIKTRGQQVTLSCSPISGHRSVSWYQQTPGQGLQFLFEYFSETQRNKGNFPGRFSGRQFSNSRSEMNVSTLELGDSALYLCASSLGQPKDIQYFGAGTRLSVL.

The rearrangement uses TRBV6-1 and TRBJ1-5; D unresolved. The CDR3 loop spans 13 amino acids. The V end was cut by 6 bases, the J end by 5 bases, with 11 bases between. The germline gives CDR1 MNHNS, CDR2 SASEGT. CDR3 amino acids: CASRSRVDQPQHF. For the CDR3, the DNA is TGTGCCAGCAGGTCACGGGTAGATCAGCCCCAGCATTTT.

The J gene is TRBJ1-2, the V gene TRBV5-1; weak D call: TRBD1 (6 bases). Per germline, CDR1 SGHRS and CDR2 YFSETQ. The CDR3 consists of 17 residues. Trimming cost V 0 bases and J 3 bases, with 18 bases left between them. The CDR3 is CASSLDPTGFFDYGYTF. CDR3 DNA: TGCGCCAGCAGCTTGGACCCAACAGGGTTCTTTGACTATGGCTACACCTTC.

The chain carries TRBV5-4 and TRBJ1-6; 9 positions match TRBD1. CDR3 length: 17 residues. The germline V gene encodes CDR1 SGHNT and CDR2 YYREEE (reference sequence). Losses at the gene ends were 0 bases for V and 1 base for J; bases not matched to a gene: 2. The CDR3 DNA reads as TGTGCCAGCAGCTTGGACAGGGGGCTTTCCTATAATTCACCCCTCCACTTT. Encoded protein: CASSLDRGLSYNSPLHF.

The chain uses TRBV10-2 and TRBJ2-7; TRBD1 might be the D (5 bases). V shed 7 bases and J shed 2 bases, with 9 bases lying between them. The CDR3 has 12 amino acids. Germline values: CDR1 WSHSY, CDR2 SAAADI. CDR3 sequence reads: CASKAGPYEQYF. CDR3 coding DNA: TGCGCCAGCAAGGCAGGGCCCTACGAGCAGTACTTC.

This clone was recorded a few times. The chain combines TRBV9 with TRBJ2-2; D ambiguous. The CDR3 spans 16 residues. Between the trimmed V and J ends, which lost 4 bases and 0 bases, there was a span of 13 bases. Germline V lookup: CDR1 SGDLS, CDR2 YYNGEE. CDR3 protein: CASSTHLWANTGELFF. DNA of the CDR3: TGTGCCAGCAGCACCCATTTGTGGGCGAACACCGGGGAGCTGTTTTTT.

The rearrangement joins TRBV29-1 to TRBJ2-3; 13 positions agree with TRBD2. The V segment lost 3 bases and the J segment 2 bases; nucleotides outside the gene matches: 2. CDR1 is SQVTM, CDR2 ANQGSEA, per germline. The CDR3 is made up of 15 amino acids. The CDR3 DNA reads TGCAGCGTTGATGGGACTAGCGGGATCACAGATACGCAGTATTTT. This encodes CSVDGTSGITDTQYF.

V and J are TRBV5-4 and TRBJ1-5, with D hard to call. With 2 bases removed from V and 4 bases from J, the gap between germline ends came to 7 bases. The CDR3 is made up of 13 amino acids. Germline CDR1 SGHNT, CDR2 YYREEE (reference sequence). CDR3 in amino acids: CASSFDPNQPQHF. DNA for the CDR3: TGTGCCAGCAGCTTCGACCCGAATCAGCCCCAGCATTTT.

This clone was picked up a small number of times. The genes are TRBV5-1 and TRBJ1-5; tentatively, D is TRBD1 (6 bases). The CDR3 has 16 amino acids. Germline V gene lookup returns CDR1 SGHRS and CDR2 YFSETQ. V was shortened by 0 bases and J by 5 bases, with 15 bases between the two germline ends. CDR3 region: CASSLGTQGSHQPQHF. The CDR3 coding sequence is TGCGCCAGCAGCTTGGGGACACAGGGTTCTCATCAGCCCCAGCATTTT.

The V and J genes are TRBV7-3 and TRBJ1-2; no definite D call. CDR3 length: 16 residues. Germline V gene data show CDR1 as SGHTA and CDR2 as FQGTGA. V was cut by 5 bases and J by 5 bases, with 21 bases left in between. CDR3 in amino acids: CASSPGGGLGGYGYTF. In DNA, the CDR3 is TGTGCCAGCAGCCCCGGTGGTGGCCTCGGAGGATATGGCTACACCTTC.

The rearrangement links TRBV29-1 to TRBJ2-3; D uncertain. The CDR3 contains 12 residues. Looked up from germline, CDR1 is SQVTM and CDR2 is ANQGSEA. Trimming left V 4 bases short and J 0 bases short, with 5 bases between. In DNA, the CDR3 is TGCAGCGTTGCACAGAGCACAGATACGCAGTATTTT. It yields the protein CSVAQSTDTQYF.

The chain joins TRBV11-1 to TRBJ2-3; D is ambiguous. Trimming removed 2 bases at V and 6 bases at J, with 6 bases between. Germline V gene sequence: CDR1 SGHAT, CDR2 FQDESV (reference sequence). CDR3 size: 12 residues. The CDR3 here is CASSLKVDTQYF. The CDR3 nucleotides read TGTGCCAGCAGCTTAAAGGTGGATACGCAGTATTTT.

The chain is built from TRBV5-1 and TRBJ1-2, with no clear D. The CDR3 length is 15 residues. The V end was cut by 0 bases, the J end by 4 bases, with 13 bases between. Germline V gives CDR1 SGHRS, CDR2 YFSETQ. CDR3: CASSLARVATYGYTF. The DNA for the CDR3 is TGCGCCAGCAGCTTGGCTCGGGTGGCAACCTATGGCTACACCTTC.

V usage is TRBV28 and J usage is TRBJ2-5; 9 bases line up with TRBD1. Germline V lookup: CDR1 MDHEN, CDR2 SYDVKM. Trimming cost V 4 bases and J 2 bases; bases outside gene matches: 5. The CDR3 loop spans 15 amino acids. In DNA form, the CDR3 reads TGTGCCAGCAGTTCCCTGACAGGGGGGCAAGAGACCCAGTACTTC. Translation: CASSSLTGGQETQYF.

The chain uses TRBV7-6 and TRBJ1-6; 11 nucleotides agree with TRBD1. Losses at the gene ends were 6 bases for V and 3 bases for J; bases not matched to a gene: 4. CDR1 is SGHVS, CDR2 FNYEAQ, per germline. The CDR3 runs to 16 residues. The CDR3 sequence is CASRRTGGDYNSPLHF. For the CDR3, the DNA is TGTGCCAGCAGGCGGACAGGGGGCGACTATAATTCACCCCTCCACTTT.

CDR3 sequence (DNA): TGTGCCATCAGTGAAGATAGCTCCTACGAGCAGTACTTC. This gives the protein CAISEDSSYEQYF. The gene calls are TRBV10-3 and TRBJ2-7; no clear D gene. Trimming shortened V by 3 bases and J by 0 bases, and 6 bases separated the two germline ends. The CDR3 consists of 13 residues. Germline CDR1 and CDR2: ENHRY and SYGVKD.